These T cell receptor beta chains were read from a single sample in a study of regulatory T cells in long-lasting Graves disease. MiXCR, applied by TCRdb to the multiplex PCR reads, yields one record per CDR3 protein. The sample records about 470,000 distinct CDR3 sequences, about 16% being singletons. The sample was also reused in another study, on T cells in Graves' hyperthyroidism and ophthalmopathy.

The source material was peripheral blood mononuclear cells (PBMCs), sampled at new diagnosis, from a patient treated with antithyroid drugs. The receptors here all came from a woman younger than 45 with Graves disease. Each CDR3 is given with its conserved first and last residue. A D gene is named only where the DNA matches it firmly. The size field is filled for only some rows; it gives once, few, many or a size class.

TRBJ2-1,many,TRBD2,TRBV11-2,TGTGCCAGCAGCTTTACAAGCGGGGACAATGAGCAGTTCTTC,CASSFTSGDNEQFF
TRBJ1-2,-,TRBD1,TRBV4-1,TGCGCCAGCAGATCAGGACAGGGGAACTATGGCTACACCTTC,CASRSGQGNYGYTF
TRBJ2-1,many,TRBD2,TRBV28,TGTGCCAGCAGTTTCCTTCTCACTAGCGGGGCGTGGGGCAATGAGCAGTTCTTC,CASSFLLTSGAWGNEQFF
TRBJ2-7,many,-,TRBV2,TGTGCCAGCAAGGAAGGAAACTACGAGCAGTACTTC,CASKEGNYEQYF
TRBJ2-2,few,TRBD2,TRBV6-1,TGTGCCAGCAGTGTCGGGACTACATCCACCGGGGAGCTGTTTTTT,CASSVGTTSTGELFF
TRBJ2-1,many,TRBD2,TRBV11-3,TGTGCCAGCAGCTCCGAAGGACTAGCGGGAGACAATGAGCAGTTCTTC,CASSSEGLAGDNEQFF
TRBJ2-2,many,-,TRBV27,TGTGCCAGCAGCCATAGCGGTAACACCGGGGAGCTGTTTTTT,CASSHSGNTGELFF
TRBJ2-2,many,TRBD2,TRBV20-1,TGCAGTGCTACCGTGGCTAGCGGGAGGATGGGCACCGGGGAGCTGTTTTTT,CSATVASGRMGTGELFF
TRBJ2-3,many,-,TRBV11-2,TGTGCCAGCAGCTTAAATGAGATCGTCGCTACGCAGTATTTT,CASSLNEIVATQYF
TRBJ2-7,-,TRBD2,TRBV4-2,TGTGCCAGCAGCCAAGCTTCTAGCGGGAGTGGGTACGAGCAGTACTTC,CASSQASSGSGYEQYF
TRBJ2-1,-,TRBD2,TRBV28,TGTGCCAGCACTGGCTCTAGCGGACCCCCAATACTTGAGCAGTTCTTC,CASTGSSGPPILEQFF
TRBJ2-7,many,TRBD1,TRBV28,TGTGCCAGCAGTTCGCAGGGACAGGGGCGAAACTACGAGCAGTACTTC,CASSSQGQGRNYEQYF
TRBJ2-7,many,TRBD2,TRBV6-2/TRBV6-3,TGTGCCAGCAGTAATCCAGCGGGAGGGAAGCACGAGCAGTACTTC,CASSNPAGGKHEQYF
TRBJ1-4,few,-,TRBV6-2/TRBV6-3,TGTGCCAGCAGTTACGCGGAAGCAACTAATGAAAAACTGTTTTTT,CASSYAEATNEKLFF
TRBJ2-7,-,TRBD1,TRBV20-1,TGCAGTGCTCGCAGACAGGGGACCTACTACGAGCAGTACTTC,CSARRQGTYYEQYF
TRBJ1-1,many,TRBD1,TRBV5-1,TGCGCCAGCAGGCCAGGGGGCGGTTCGGAAACTGAAGCTTTCTTT,CASRPGGGSETEAFF